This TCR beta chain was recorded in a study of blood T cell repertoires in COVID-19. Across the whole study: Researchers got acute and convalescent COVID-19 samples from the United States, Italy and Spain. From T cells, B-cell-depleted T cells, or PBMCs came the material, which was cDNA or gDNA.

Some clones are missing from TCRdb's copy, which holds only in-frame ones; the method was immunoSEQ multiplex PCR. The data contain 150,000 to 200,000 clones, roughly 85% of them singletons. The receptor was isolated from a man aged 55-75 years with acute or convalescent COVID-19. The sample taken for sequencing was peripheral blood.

Written as DNA, the CDR3 is TGTGCCAGCGGACCCTTGACAGGGGCAAGTCAGCCCCAGCATTTT. This sequence encodes CASGPLTGASQPQHF. This chain joins TRBV27 and TRBJ1-5, with 8 bases identical to TRBD1. The CDR3 runs 15 residues. V shed 8 bases, J shed 6 bases, and the junction held 12 bases outside the gene matches. Germline assignment: CDR1 MNHEY and CDR2 SMNVEV (reference sequence).